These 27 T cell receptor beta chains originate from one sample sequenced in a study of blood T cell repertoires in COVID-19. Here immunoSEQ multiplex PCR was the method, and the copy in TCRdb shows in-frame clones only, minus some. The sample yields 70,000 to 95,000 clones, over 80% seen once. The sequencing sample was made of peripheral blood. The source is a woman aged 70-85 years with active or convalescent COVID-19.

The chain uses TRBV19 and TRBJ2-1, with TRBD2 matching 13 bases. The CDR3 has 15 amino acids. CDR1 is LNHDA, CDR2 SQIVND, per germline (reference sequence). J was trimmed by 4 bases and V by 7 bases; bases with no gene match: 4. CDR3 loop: CASKLAGGTYNEQFF. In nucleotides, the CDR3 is TGTGCCAGTAAACTAGCGGGGGGGACTTACAATGAGCAGTTCTTC.

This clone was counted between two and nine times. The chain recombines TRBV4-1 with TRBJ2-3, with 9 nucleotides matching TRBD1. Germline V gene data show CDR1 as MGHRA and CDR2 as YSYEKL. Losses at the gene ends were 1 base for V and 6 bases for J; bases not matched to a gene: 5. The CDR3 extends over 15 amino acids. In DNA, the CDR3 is TGCGCCAGCAGCCAAGTTGGGACAGGGAGGGATACGCAGTATTTT. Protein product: CASSQVGTGRDTQYF.

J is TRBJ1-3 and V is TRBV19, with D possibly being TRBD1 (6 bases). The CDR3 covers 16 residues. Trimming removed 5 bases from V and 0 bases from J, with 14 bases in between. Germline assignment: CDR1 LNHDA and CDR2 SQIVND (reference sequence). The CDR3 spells CASSSPRTDSGNTIYF. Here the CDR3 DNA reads TGTGCCAGTAGTTCTCCGAGGACAGACTCTGGAAACACCATATATTTT.

CDR3 nucleotides: TGCGCCAGCAGCGCCAGGGTATCGTTCGAGCAGTACTTC. This codes for CASSARVSFEQYF. The genes are TRBV5-1 and TRBJ2-7; D possibly corresponds to TRBD1 (5 bases). V lost 4 bases and J lost 6, with 14 bases in between. There are 13 residues in the CDR3. Germline V gene data show CDR1 as SGHRS and CDR2 as YFSETQ.

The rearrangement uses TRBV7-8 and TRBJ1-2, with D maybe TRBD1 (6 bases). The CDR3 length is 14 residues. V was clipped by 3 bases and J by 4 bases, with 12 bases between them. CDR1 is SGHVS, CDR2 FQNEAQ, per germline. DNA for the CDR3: TGTGCCAGCAGCTTTAACAGACAGGCCTATGGCTACACCTTC. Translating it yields CASSFNRQAYGYTF.

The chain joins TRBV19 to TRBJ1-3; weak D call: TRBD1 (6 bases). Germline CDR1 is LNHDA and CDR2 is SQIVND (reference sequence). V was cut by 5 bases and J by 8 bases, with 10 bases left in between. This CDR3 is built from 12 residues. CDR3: CASSLEGDTIYF. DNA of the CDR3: TGTGCCAGTAGTCTCGAGGGGGACACCATATATTTT.

As DNA, the CDR3 is TGTGCCAGCAGCGACGTGCAGGGTAAAGTATTCGACGAGCAGTACTTC. Its protein is CASSDVQGKVFDEQYF. The chain joins TRBV7-6 to TRBJ2-7, with D possibly TRBD1 on 5 matching bases. Looked up from germline, CDR1 is SGHVS and CDR2 is FNYEAQ. Between the trimmed V and J ends, which lost 5 bases and 5 bases, there was a span of 22 bases. The CDR3 loop spans 16 amino acids.

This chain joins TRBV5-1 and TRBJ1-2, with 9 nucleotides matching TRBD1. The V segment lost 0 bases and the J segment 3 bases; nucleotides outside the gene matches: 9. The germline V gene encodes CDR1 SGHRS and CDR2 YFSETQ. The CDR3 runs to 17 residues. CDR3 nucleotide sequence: TGCGCCAGCAGCTTGGCGGGCACAGGGGGCGCAGACTATGGCTACACCTTC. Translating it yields CASSLAGTGGADYGYTF.

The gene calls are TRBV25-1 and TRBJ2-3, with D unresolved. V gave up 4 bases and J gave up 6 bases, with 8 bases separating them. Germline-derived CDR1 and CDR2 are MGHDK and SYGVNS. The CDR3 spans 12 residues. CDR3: CASSGLVDTQYF. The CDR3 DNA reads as TGTGCCAGCAGTGGGCTGGTGGATACGCAGTATTTT.

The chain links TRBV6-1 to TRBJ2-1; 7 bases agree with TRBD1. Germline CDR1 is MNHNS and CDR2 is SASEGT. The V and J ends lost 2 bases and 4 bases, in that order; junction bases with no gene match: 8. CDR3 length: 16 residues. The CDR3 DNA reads TGTGCCAGCAGTGAACGGGTCGGGACAGCATACAATGAGCAGTTCTTC. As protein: CASSERVGTAYNEQFF.

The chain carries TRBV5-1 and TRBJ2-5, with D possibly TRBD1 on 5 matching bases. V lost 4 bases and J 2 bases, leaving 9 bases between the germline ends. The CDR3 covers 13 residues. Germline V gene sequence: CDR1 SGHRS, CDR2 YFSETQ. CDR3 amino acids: CASSAGPQETQYF. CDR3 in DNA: TGCGCCAGCAGCGCAGGGCCGCAAGAGACCCAGTACTTC.

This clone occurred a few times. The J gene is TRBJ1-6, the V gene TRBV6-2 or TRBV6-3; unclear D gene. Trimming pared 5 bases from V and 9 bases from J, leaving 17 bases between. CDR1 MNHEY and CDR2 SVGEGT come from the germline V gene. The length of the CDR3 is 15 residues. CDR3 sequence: CASSSLSSGGSPLHF. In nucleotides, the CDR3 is TGTGCCAGCAGTAGTTTGTCCTCCGGTGGTTCACCCCTCCACTTT.

CDR3 region: CASSHLSSETQYF. The CDR3 region has the DNA TGCGCCAGCAGCCACCTTTCGAGCGAGACCCAGTACTTC. The rearrangement joins TRBV4-1 to TRBJ2-5, with unresolved D. The CDR3 consists of 13 residues. The germline V and J ends were trimmed by 3 bases and 5 bases, with 10 bases remaining between them. CDR1 is MGHRA and CDR2 is YSYEKL in the germline V gene.

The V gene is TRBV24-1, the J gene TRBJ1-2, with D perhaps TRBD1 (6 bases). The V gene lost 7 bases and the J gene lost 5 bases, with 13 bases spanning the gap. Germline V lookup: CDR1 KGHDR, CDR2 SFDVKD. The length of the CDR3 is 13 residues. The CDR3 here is CATSHREGYGYTF. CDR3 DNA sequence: TGTGCCACCAGCCACAGGGAAGGGTATGGCTACACCTTC.

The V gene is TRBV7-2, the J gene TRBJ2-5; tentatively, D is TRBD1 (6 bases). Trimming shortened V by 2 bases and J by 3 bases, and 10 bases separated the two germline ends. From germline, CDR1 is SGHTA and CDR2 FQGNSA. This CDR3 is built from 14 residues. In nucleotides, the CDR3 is TGTGCCAGCAGCTTATTTACAGGGAAAGAGACCCAGTACTTC. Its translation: CASSLFTGKETQYF.

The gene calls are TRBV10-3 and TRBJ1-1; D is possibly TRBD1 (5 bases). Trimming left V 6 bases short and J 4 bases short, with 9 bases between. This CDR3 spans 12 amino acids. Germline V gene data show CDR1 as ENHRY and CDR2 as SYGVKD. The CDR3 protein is CAISRESTEAFF. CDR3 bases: TGTGCCATCAGCAGGGAATCCACTGAAGCTTTCTTT.

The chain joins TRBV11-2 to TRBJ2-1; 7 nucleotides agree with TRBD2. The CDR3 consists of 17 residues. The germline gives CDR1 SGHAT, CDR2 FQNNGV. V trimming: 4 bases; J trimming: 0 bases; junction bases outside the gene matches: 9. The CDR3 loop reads CASSWGLGGSSYNEQFF. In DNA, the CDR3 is TGTGCCAGCAGCTGGGGATTAGGCGGGAGCTCCTACAATGAGCAGTTCTTC.

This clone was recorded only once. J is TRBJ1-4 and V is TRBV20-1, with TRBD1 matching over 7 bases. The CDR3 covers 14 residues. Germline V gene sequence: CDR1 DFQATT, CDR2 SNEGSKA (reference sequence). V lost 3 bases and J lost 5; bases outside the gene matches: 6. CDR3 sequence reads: CSASTTGINEKLFF. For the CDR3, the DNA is TGCAGTGCTAGTACGACAGGGATAAATGAAAAACTGTTTTTT.

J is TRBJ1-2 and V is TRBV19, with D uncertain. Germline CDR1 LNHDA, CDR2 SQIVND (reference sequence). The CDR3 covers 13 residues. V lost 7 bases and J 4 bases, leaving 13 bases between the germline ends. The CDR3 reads CASTDYDPYGYTF. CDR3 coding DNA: TGTGCCAGTACCGACTACGACCCCTATGGCTACACCTTC.

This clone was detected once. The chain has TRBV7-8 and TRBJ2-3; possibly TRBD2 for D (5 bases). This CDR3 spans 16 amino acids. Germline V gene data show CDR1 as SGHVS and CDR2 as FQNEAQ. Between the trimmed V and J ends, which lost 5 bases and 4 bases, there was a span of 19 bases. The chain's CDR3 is CASSTLRGQVPDTQYF. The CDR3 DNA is TGTGCCAGCAGCACTCTCCGGGGTCAGGTCCCAGATACGCAGTATTTT.

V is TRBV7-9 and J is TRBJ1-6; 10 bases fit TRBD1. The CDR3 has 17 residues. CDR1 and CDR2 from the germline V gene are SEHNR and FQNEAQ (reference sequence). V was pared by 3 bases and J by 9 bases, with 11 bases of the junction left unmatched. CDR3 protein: CASSFRGTGALVSPLHF. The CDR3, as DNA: TGTGCCAGCAGCTTTAGGGGGACAGGGGCTTTGGTTTCACCCCTCCACTTT.

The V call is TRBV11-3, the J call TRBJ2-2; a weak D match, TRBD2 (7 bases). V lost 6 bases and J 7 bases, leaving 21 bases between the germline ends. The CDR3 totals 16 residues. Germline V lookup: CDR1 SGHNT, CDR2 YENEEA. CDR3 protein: CASSPRGGGGFGELFF. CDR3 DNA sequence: TGTGCCAGCAGTCCAAGAGGCGGGGGCGGATTCGGGGAGCTGTTTTTT.

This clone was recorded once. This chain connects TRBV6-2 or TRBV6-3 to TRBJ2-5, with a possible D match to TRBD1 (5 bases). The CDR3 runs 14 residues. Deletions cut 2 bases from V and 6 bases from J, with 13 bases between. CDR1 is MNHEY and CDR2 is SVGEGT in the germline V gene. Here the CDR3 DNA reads TGTGCCAGCAGTTACGAACAGGAGAGGAAGACCCAGTACTTC. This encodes CASSYEQERKTQYF.

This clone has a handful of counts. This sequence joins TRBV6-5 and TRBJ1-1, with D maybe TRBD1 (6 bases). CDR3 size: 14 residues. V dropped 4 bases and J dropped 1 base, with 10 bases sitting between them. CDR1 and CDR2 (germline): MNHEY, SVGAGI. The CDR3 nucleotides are TGTGCCAGCAGTTCAGACAGGAGGAACACTGAAGCTTTCTTT. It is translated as CASSSDRRNTEAFF.

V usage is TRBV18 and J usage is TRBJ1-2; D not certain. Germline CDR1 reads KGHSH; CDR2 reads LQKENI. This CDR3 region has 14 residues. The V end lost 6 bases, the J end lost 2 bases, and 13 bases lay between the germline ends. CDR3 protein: CASSRTTGNYGYTF. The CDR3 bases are TGTGCCAGCTCGCGGACGACGGGAAACTATGGCTACACCTTC.

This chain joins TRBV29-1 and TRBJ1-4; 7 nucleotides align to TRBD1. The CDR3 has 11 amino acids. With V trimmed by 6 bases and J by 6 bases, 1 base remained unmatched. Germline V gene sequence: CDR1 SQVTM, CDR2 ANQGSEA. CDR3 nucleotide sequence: TGCAGCGTCGGGACAGATGAAAAACTGTTTTTT. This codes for CSVGTDEKLFF.

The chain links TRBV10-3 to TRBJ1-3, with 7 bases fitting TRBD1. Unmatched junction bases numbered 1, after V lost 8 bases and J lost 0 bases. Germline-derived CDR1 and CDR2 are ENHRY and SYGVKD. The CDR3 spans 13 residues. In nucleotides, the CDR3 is TGTGCCATCCGGGACAGCTCTGGAAACACCATATATTTT. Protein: CAIRDSSGNTIYF.